Sequencing of this TCR beta chain was carried out in a study of T cell repertoires in cytomegalovirus infection. Study background: From public TCR beta signatures came an indication of both CMV infection and matching HLA type.

This clonotype has only a few counts. Its target is unknown. Via MiXCR, TCRdb re-called the reads, giving one row per CDR3 protein. The table records under 450,000 distinct CDR3 sequences, about 35% of them present only once. This CDR3 spans 16 amino acids. The junction had 11 bases not matched to a gene; V was cut back by 4 bases and J by 8 bases. Germline CDR1 and CDR2: LGHNA and YNFKEQ. J is TRBJ2-1 and V is TRBV4-2, with 10 bases that match TRBD2. This sequence originates from a human donor in good health (CMV status not recorded). Some clones in this sample may be carry-over from other donors' samples. The specimen was cultured PBMCs, collected from culture after CMV antigen stimulation. CDR3: CASSPTPSGSFYEQFF. CDR3 in DNA: TGTGCCAGCAGCCCTACCCCTAGCGGGAGTTTCTATGAGCAGTTCTTC.